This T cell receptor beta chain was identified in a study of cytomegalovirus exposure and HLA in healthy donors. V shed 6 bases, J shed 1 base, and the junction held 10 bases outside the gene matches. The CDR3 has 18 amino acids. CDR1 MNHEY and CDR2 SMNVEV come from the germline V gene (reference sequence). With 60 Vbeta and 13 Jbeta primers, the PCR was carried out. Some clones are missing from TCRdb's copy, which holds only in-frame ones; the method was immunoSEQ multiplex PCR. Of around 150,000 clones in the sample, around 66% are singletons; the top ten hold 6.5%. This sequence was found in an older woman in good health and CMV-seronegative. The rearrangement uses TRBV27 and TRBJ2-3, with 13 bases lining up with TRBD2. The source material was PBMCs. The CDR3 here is CASSPGLAGAGGTDTQYF. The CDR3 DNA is TGTGCCAGCAGCCCCGGACTAGCGGGAGCAGGTGGCACAGATACGCAGTATTTT.